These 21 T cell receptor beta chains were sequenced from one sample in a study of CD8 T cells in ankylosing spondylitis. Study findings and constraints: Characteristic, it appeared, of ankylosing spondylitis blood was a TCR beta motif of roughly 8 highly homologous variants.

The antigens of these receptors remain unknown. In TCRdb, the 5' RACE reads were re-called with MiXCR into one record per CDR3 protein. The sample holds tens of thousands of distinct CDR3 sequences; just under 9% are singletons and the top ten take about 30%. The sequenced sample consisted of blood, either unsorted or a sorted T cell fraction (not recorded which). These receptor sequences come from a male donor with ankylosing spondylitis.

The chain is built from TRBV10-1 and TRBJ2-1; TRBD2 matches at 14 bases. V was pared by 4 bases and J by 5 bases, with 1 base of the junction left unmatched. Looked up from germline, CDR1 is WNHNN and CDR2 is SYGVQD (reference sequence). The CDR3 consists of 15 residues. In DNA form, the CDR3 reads TGCGCCAGCAGTGGACTAGCGGGAGGGAACAATGAGCAGTTCTTC. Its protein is CASSGLAGGNNEQFF.

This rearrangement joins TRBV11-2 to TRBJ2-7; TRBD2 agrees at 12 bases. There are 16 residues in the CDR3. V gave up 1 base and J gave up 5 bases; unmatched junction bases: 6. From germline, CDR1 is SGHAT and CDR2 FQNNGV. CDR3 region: CASSLAPSGRANEQYF. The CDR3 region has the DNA TGTGCCAGCAGCTTAGCCCCTAGCGGGAGGGCTAACGAGCAGTACTTC.

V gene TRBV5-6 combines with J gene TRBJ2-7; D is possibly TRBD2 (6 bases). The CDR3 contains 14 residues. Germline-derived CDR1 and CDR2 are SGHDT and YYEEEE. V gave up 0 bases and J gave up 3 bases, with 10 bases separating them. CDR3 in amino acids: CASSLGAGRYEQYV. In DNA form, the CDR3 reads TGTGCCAGCAGCTTGGGGGCGGGACGCTACGAGCAGTACGTC.

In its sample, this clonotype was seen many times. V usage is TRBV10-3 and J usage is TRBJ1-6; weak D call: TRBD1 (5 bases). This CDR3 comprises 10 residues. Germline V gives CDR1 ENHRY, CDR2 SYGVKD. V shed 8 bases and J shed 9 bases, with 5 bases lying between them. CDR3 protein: CAIGGSPLHF. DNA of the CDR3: TGTGCCATCGGGGGTTCACCCCTCCACTTT.

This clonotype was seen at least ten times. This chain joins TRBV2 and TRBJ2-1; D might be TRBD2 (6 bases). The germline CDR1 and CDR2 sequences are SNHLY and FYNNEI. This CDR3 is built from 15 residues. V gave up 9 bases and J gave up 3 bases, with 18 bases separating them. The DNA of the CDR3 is TGTGCCAGTCGTGAAGCTCTAGCGTACTACAATGAGCAGTTCTTC. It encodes CASREALAYYNEQFF.

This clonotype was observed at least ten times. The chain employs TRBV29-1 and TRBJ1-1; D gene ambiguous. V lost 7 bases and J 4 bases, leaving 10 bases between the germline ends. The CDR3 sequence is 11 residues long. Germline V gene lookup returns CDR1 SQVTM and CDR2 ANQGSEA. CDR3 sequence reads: CSGREGTEAFF. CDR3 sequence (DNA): TGCAGCGGCCGTGAGGGCACTGAAGCTTTCTTT.

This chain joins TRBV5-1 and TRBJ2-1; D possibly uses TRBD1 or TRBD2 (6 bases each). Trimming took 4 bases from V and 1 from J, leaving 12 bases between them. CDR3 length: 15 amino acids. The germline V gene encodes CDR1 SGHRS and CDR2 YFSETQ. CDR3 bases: TGCGCCAGCAGCGTACTAGGGGGGTCCTACAATGAGCAGTTCTTC. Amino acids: CASSVLGGSYNEQFF.

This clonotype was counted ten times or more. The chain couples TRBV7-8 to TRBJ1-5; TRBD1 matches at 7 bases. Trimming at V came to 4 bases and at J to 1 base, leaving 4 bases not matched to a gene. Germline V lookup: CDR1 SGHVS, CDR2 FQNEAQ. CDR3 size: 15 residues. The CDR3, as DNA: TGTGCCAGCAGCTCACAGACAGGGAGCAATCAGCCCCAGCATTTT. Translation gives CASSSQTGSNQPQHF.

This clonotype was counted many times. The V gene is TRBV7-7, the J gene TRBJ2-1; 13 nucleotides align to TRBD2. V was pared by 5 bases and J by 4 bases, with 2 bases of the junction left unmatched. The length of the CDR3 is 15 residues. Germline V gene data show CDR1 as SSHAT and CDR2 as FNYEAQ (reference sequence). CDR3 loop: CASSKTSGRYNEQFF. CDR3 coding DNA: TGTGCCAGCAGCAAGACTAGCGGGAGGTACAATGAGCAGTTCTTC.

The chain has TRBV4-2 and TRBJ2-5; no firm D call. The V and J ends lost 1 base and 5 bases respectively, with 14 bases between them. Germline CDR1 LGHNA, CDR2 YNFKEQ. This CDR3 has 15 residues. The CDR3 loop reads CASSQADSFGETQYF. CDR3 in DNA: TGTGCCAGCAGCCAAGCTGATTCCTTCGGGGAGACCCAGTACTTC.

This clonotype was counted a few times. The CDR3 DNA reads as TGTGCCTGGAGTGTCGGATATGGCTACACCTTC. It is translated as CAWSVGYGYTF. The V gene is TRBV30, the J gene TRBJ1-2, with D unresolved. The V end lost 0 bases, the J end lost 5 bases, and 4 bases lay between the germline ends. CDR1 GTSNPN and CDR2 SVGIG come from the germline V gene (reference sequence). The CDR3 runs to 11 residues. Full variable domain (outside the CDR3, taken from reference TRBV30 and TRBJ1-2): SQTIHQWPATLVQPVGSPLSLECTVEGTSNPNLYWYRQAAGRGLQLLFYSVGIGQISSEVPQNLSASRPQDRQFILSSKKLLLSDSGFYLCAWSVGYGYTFGSGTRLTVV.

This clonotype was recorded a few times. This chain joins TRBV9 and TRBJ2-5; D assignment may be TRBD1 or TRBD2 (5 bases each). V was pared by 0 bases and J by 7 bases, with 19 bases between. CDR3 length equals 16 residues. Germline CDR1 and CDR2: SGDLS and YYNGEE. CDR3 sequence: CASSVEGENFFGTQYF. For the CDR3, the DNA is TGTGCCAGCAGCGTAGAAGGGGAGAATTTCTTCGGGACCCAGTACTTC.

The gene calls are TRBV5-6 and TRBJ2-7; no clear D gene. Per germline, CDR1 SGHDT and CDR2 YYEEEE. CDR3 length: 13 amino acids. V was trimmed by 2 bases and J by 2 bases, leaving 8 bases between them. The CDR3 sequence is CASSFGPTYEQYV. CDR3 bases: TGTGCCAGCAGCTTCGGGCCCACCTACGAGCAGTACGTC.

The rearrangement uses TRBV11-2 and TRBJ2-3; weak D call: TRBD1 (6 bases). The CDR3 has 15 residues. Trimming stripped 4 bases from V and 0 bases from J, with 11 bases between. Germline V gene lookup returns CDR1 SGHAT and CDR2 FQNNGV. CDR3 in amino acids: CASSSSGDSTDTQYF. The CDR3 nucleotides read TGTGCCAGCAGCTCTTCAGGGGACAGCACAGATACGCAGTATTTT. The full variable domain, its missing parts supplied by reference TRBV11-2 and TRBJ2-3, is EAGVAQSPRYKIIEKRQSVAFWCNPISGHATLYWYQQILGQGPKLLIQFQNNGVVDDSQLPKDRFSAERLKGVDSTLKIQPAKLEDSAVYLCASSSSGDSTDTQYFGPGTRLTVL.

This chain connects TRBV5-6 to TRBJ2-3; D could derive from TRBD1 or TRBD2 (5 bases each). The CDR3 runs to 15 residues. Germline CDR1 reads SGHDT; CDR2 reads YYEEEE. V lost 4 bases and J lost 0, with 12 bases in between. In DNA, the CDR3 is TGTGCCAGCAGCCTGAGGGGAGCGAGCACAGATACGCAGTATTTT. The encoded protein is CASSLRGASTDTQYF. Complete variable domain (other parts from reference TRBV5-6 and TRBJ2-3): DAGVTQSPTHLIKTRGQQVTLRCSPKSGHDTVSWYQQALGQGPQFIFQYYEEEERQRGNFPDRFSGHQFPNYSSELNVNALLLGDSALYLCASSLRGASTDTQYFGPGTRLTVL.

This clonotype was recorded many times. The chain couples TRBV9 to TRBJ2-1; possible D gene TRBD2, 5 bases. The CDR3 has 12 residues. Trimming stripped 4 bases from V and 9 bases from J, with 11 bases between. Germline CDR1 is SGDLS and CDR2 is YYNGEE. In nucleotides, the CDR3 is TGTGCCAGCAGCACCTCCCGGGGTGAGCAGTTCTTC. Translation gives CASSTSRGEQFF.

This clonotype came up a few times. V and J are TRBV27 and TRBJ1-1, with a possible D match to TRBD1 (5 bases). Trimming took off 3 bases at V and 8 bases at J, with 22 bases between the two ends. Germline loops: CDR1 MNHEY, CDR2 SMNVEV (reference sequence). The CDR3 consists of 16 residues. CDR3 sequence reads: CASSFAGGWAAREAFF. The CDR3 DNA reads TGTGCCAGCAGTTTTGCGGGGGGATGGGCGGCGAGAGAAGCTTTCTTT.

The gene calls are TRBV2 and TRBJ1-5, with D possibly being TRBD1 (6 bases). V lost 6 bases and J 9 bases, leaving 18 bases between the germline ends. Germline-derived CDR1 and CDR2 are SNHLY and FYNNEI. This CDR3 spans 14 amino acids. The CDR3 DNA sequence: TGTGCCAGCAGGGAACAGGGACCCAAACGGCCCCAGCATTTT. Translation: CASREQGPKRPQHF.

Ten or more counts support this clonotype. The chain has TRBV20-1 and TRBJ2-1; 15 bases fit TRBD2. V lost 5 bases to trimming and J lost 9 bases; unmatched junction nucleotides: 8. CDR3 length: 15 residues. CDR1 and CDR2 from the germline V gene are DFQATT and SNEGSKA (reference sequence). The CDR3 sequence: CSALGTSGRSGEQFF. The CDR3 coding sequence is TGCAGTGCTCTAGGGACTAGCGGGAGGTCAGGTGAGCAGTTCTTC.

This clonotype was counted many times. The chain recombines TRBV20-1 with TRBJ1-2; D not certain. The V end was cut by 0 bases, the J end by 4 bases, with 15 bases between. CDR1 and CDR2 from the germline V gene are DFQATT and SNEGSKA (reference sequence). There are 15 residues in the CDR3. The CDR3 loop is CSARDKGGPGYGYTF. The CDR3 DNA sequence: TGCAGTGCTAGAGATAAAGGAGGGCCCGGCTATGGCTACACCTTC.

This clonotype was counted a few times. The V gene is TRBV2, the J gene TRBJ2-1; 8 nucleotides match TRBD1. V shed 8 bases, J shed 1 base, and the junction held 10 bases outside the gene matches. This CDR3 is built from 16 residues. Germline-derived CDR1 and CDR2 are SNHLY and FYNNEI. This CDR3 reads CASGQGASRSYNEQFF. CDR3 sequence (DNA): TGTGCCAGCGGGCAGGGGGCTAGTAGGTCCTACAATGAGCAGTTCTTC.